This entry is about one T cell receptor (beta chain). This specimen belongs to a study of shared clonotypes between healthy human individuals. Germline loops: CDR1 KGHSY, CDR2 FQNENV. V trimming: 0 bases; J trimming: 4 bases; junction bases outside the gene matches: 2. This CDR3 comprises 15 residues. The protocol was immunoSEQ multiplex PCR, while the TCRdb copy is restricted to in-frame clones and leaves out a portion. Among 1.5 million to 2.5 million clones listed, over 85% were seen once. In the naive CD8 group, cells lacked CD45RO and were positively selected for CCR7, so terminally differentiated effector memory CD45RA+ cells were left out.

The TCR originated in a man between 18 and 35 years old in good health. The sample was naive CD8+ T cells sorted from blood. The gene calls are TRBV16 and TRBJ2-5; 10 bases align to TRBD1. CDR3 DNA: TGTGCCAGCAGCCAATCAGGACAGGGGGGAGAGACCCAGTACTTC. Protein sequence: CASSQSGQGGETQYF.